A selection of T cell receptor beta chains follows, all from one sample in a study of blood T cell repertoires in COVID-19. Sequenced by immunoSEQ multiplex PCR; TCRdb stores in-frame clones only, minus some. The sample consists of approximately 140,000 clones, approximately 87% of them appearing once. Material: peripheral blood. The receptors derive from a woman aged 40 to 50 with acute or convalescent COVID-19. Both conserved end residues are part of each CDR3. A D gene is named only where the DNA matches it firmly. Clone sizes are given selectively: once, few, many, or a class where the clone is expanded.

>TRBV2|TRBD2|few|TRBJ2-1
TGTGCCAGCAAGTTTTCGGCTAGCGGGAGCAATGAGCAGTTCTTC
CASKFSASGSNEQFF
>TRBV27|TRBD2|few|TRBJ2-1
TGTGCCAGCAGCCGTGGACTAGCGGGAGGAGGTAATGAGCAGTTCTTC
CASSRGLAGGGNEQFF
>TRBV6-5|.|few|TRBJ2-7
TGTGCCAGCAGTACAGGGACGTACGAGCAGTACTTC
CASSTGTYEQYF
>TRBV29-1|TRBD1|.|TRBJ2-7
TGCAGCGCTAGGGACAGCTACGAGCAGTACTTC
CSARDSYEQYF
>TRBV4-3|.|.|TRBJ2-7
TGCGCCAGCAGCCAAGATGAGCAGCGGGCGTCCTACGAGCAGTACTTC
CASSQDEQRASYEQYF
>TRBV3-1/TRBV3-2|.|.|TRBJ1-1
TGTGCCAGCAGCCATAATCATGGACAATTGAACACTGAAGCTTTCTTT
CASSHNHGQLNTEAFF
>TRBV7-9|TRBD1|.|TRBJ1-1
TGTGCCAGCAGCGCAGAGACAGGGGGAGACACTGAAGCTTTCTTT
CASSAETGGDTEAFF
>TRBV4-3|TRBD1|.|TRBJ1-1
TGCGCCAGCAGCCAAGATGCAGGGGGCACTGAAGCTTTCTTT
CASSQDAGGTEAFF
>TRBV15|.|.|TRBJ1-5
TGTGCCACCAGCAGAGGGGCGAGTCAGCCCCAGCATTTT
CATSRGASQPQHF
>TRBV6-5|TRBD2|.|TRBJ2-1
TGTGCCAGCAGTTACCCAGCGGGGGAGCAGTTCTTC
CASSYPAGEQFF
>TRBV7-2|TRBD2|.|TRBJ2-1
TGTGCCAGCAGATTACCCTCTGCGGGAGGGAAGTTCTTC
CASRLPSAGGKFF
>TRBV28|TRBD2|.|TRBJ2-7
TGTGCCAGCAGTCCGGGGACTAGCGGGGGCCCCGTGGGAGGCTACGAGCAGTACTTC
CASSPGTSGGPVGGYEQYF
>TRBV25-1|TRBD1|.|TRBJ2-1
TGTGCCAGCAGTGAATACACCGGGACAGGGGCCTCCTACAATGAGCAGTTCTTC
CASSEYTGTGASYNEQFF
>TRBV7-2|TRBD1|.|TRBJ1-5
TGTGCCAGCAGCCCTTCACCCGGGACAGGGTATCAGCCCCAGCATTTT
CASSPSPGTGYQPQHF
>TRBV5-1|.|.|TRBJ1-1
TGCGCCAGCAGCTTGTCTTCTGCGGGGTACACTGAAGCTTTCTTT
CASSLSSAGYTEAFF
>TRBV4-2|TRBD2|.|TRBJ2-3
TGTGCCAGCAGCCTGGTCGGGGGAACTAGCGTTACAGATACGCAGTATTTT
CASSLVGGTSVTDTQYF
>TRBV7-3|TRBD1|.|TRBJ2-2
TGTGCCAGCAGCTTAAAAGGCGGAGGGACAGGGAGCACCGGGGAGCTGTTTTTT
CASSLKGGGTGSTGELFF
>TRBV28|.|once|TRBJ1-3
TGTGCCACCAAACCAGGTGGCTCTGGAAACACCATATATTTT
CATKPGGSGNTIYF
>TRBV6-1|.|.|TRBJ1-6
TGTGCCAGCAGTGACGGAAGGGGCCCCGAGGCCACCTCACCCCTCCACTTT
CASSDGRGPEATSPLHF
>TRBV21-1|.|.|TRBJ2-1
TGTGCCAGCAGCAAACATGGCCCTACTAGCGGGGGGTACGATGAGCAGTTCTTC
CASSKHGPTSGGYDEQFF
>TRBV6-5|.|.|TRBJ1-2
TGTGCCAGCCAAAGGTCGGCAGCGGGAAACTATGGCTACACCTTC
CASQRSAAGNYGYTF
>TRBV6-5|TRBD1|.|TRBJ2-7
TGTGCCAGCAGTTACTCCGGGACAGCATTAGAGCAGTACTTC
CASSYSGTALEQYF
>TRBV6-2/TRBV6-3|.|.|TRBJ2-3
TGTGCCAGCAGCTCGGGGTGGGGCACAGATACGCAGTATTTT
CASSSGWGTDTQYF